These 30 T cell receptor beta chains originate from one sample sequenced in a study of blood T cell repertoires in COVID-19. This table comes from immunoSEQ multiplex PCR, and its TCRdb copy is limited to in-frame clones, with some not included. This table holds tens of thousands of clones, about nine tenths found once. The specimen sequenced was peripheral blood. Receptor source: a middle-aged man with active COVID-19.

The chain has TRBV27 and TRBJ2-7, with D perhaps TRBD2 (5 bases). CDR3 size: 14 residues. V was trimmed by 6 bases and J by 2 bases, leaving 14 bases between them. Germline CDR1 reads MNHEY; CDR2 reads SMNVEV (reference sequence). The CDR3 nucleotides read TGTGCCAGCAGAGGACTCGAAGCTGCCTACGAGCAGTACTTC. It encodes CASRGLEAAYEQYF.

The chain links TRBV7-9 to TRBJ2-2; no clear D. The CDR3 sequence is 16 residues long. Trimming shortened V by 6 bases and J by 5 bases, and 19 bases separated the two germline ends. Germline CDR1 SEHNR, CDR2 FQNEAQ (reference sequence). CDR3: CASSIASQRLTGELFF. CDR3 in DNA: TGTGCCAGCAGTATTGCCTCGCAGCGACTTACCGGGGAGCTGTTTTTT.

The chain's CDR3 is CASSLDRGRDNEQFF. In DNA, the CDR3 is TGTGCCAGTAGCCTCGACAGGGGGCGAGACAATGAGCAGTTCTTC. This rearrangement joins TRBV19 to TRBJ2-1; 10 nucleotides line up with TRBD1. In germline, CDR1 is LNHDA, CDR2 SQIVND (reference sequence). With V trimmed by 6 bases and J by 5 bases, 7 bases remained unmatched. The CDR3 is made up of 15 amino acids.

The chain employs TRBV7-2 and TRBJ2-1, with D tentatively TRBD1 (5 bases). V was cut by 0 bases and J by 9 bases, with 9 bases left in between. Germline values: CDR1 SGHTA, CDR2 FQGNSA. This CDR3 is 13 amino acids long. The DNA for the CDR3 is TGTGCCAGCAGCTTAGCGCAGGGTCGTGAGCAGTTCTTC. As protein: CASSLAQGREQFF.

This clone was picked up one time. The rearrangement joins TRBV19 to TRBJ2-5; 10 bases agree with TRBD1. Germline lookup yields CDR1 LNHDA and CDR2 SQIVND (reference sequence). This CDR3 is 15 amino acids long. Trimming cost V 4 bases and J 6 bases; bases outside gene matches: 8. The CDR3 DNA follows: TGTGCCAGTAGTACTGGGACAGGGGTTATAAAGACCCAGTACTTC. Residues: CASSTGTGVIKTQYF.

The V and J genes are TRBV11-3 and TRBJ1-1; D perhaps matches TRBD1 (5 bases). The CDR3 length is 16 residues. Trimming left V 5 bases short and J 3 bases short, with 19 bases between. The V gene's germline CDR1 is SGHNT and CDR2 YENEEA. In DNA, the CDR3 is TGTGCCAGCAGCCCGCCGGGGGGAGAGAGAGACACTGAAGCTTTCTTT. The encoded protein is CASSPPGGERDTEAFF.

CDR3 in DNA: TGTGCCAGCAGCTTAGACGGGTTTGAGAACACTGAAGCTTTCTTT. Translating gives CASSLDGFENTEAFF. V and J are TRBV7-2 and TRBJ1-1; D unclear. The CDR3 is 15 residues long. The V end lost 1 base, the J end lost 1 base, and 10 bases lay between the germline ends. Germline lookup yields CDR1 SGHTA and CDR2 FQGNSA.

The chain employs TRBV28 and TRBJ2-3; 7 bases align to TRBD2. The CDR3 covers 11 residues. The junction had 0 bases not matched to a gene; V was cut back by 7 bases and J by 5 bases. The germline V gene encodes CDR1 MDHEN and CDR2 SYDVKM. The CDR3 sequence is CASIAGDTQYF. The CDR3 DNA follows: TGTGCCAGCATAGCGGGAGATACGCAGTATTTT.

This rearrangement joins TRBV19 to TRBJ2-1; perhaps TRBD1 as D (6 bases). V lost 3 bases, J lost 0 bases, and 12 bases lay in between. The length of the CDR3 is 16 residues. The germline CDR1 and CDR2 sequences are LNHDA and SQIVND (reference sequence). Here the CDR3 reads CASSISTGSSYNEQFF. The CDR3 DNA sequence: TGTGCCAGTAGTATTTCCACAGGGAGCTCCTACAATGAGCAGTTCTTC.

This rearrangement joins TRBV7-7 to TRBJ2-5, with TRBD1 identical over 12 bases. Per the germline V gene, CDR1 is SSHAT and CDR2 is FNYEAQ (reference sequence). With V trimmed by 6 bases and J by 4 bases, 12 bases remained unmatched. This CDR3 region has 17 residues. The CDR3 sequence is CASSPEYRDRGRETQYF. The CDR3 bases are TGTGCCAGCAGTCCCGAATACCGGGACAGGGGGCGAGAGACCCAGTACTTC.

The V and J genes are TRBV6-6 and TRBJ1-3; D gene ambiguous. The CDR3 totals 15 residues. The germline V gene encodes CDR1 MNHNY and CDR2 SVGAGI (reference sequence). V dropped 6 bases and J dropped 0 bases, with 12 bases sitting between them. CDR3 coding DNA: TGTGCCAGCAGGGGAGGCCACATCTCTGGAAACACCATATATTTT. Amino acid sequence: CASRGGHISGNTIYF.

The rearrangement uses TRBV5-6 and TRBJ2-7, with 10 bases that match TRBD1. V lost 4 bases, J lost 3 bases, and 4 bases stayed unmatched. This CDR3 has 14 residues. Looked up from germline, CDR1 is SGHDT and CDR2 is YYEEEE. The CDR3 is CASSNRDRGYEQYF. Written as DNA, the CDR3 is TGTGCCAGCAGCAACCGGGACAGGGGCTACGAGCAGTACTTC.

The chain uses TRBV6-2 or TRBV6-3 and TRBJ1-2, with D maybe TRBD1 (6 bases). The germline V gene has CDR1 MNHEY and CDR2 SVGEGT. Trimming took off 6 bases at V and 4 bases at J, with 18 bases between the two ends. CDR3 length equals 15 residues. CDR3 region: CASSVTPGHLYGYTF. As DNA, the CDR3 is TGTGCCAGCAGCGTTACCCCGGGACACCTCTATGGCTACACCTTC.

The CDR3 here is CASSQDRLGGSGTEAFF. The CDR3 DNA sequence: TGTGCCAGCAGCCAAGATCGCTTAGGGGGCAGCGGCACTGAAGCTTTCTTT. The chain combines TRBV4-2 with TRBJ1-1; 7 bases fit TRBD1. Germline V lookup: CDR1 LGHNA, CDR2 YNFKEQ. Trimming removed 0 bases from V and 4 bases from J; junction bases left unmatched: 11. The CDR3 totals 17 residues.

This rearrangement joins TRBV6-5 to TRBJ1-2, with 8 bases identical to TRBD1. From germline, CDR1 is MNHEY and CDR2 SVGAGI. Trimming took 6 bases from V and 2 from J; bases not matched to a gene: 5. The CDR3 runs to 14 residues. This CDR3 is CASSETGVNYGYTF. The CDR3 DNA is TGTGCCAGCAGCGAGACAGGGGTAAACTATGGCTACACCTTC.

V is TRBV7-9 and J is TRBJ2-7; 7 bases are a match to TRBD1. Germline V gene sequence: CDR1 SEHNR, CDR2 FQNEAQ (reference sequence). The CDR3 totals 12 residues. V lost 8 bases and J lost 2; bases outside the gene matches: 3. The CDR3 spells CASETGTYEQYF. CDR3 sequence (DNA): TGTGCCAGCGAGACAGGGACCTACGAGCAGTACTTC.

The V gene is TRBV7-9, the J gene TRBJ1-6; the D gene is possibly TRBD1 (6 bases). The CDR3 totals 15 residues. From germline, CDR1 is SEHNR and CDR2 FQNEAQ (reference sequence). V was trimmed by 5 bases and J by 8 bases, leaving 16 bases between them. This CDR3 is CASSPRQGQDSPLHF. The CDR3, as DNA: TGTGCCAGCAGCCCCCGGCAGGGGCAGGATTCACCCCTCCACTTT.

The chain links TRBV7-3 to TRBJ2-3; 8 bases line up with TRBD2. The V and J ends lost 7 bases and 2 bases, in that order; junction bases with no gene match: 8. The CDR3 contains 15 residues. Germline-derived CDR1 and CDR2 are SGHTA and FQGTGA. The CDR3 is CASTPGGAPTDTQYF. CDR3 DNA: TGTGCCAGCACCCCGGGGGGGGCTCCCACAGATACGCAGTATTTT.

CDR3 in amino acids: CASSRLPGQPMNTEAFF. DNA of the CDR3: TGTGCCAGCAGCCGACTCCCGGGACAGCCCATGAACACTGAAGCTTTCTTT. The chain links TRBV6-6 to TRBJ1-1, with 7 bases aligning to TRBD1. The junction had 13 bases not matched to a gene; V was cut back by 6 bases and J by 0 bases. The CDR3 runs 17 residues. Germline V gene lookup returns CDR1 MNHNY and CDR2 SVGAGI (reference sequence).

The chain carries TRBV4-3 and TRBJ1-2; D may be TRBD1 (5 bases). Trimming removed 1 base at V and 4 bases at J, with 7 bases between. The germline V gene has CDR1 LGHNA and CDR2 YSLEER. This CDR3 is 13 amino acids long. This CDR3 reads CASSQGGGYGYTF. For the CDR3, the DNA is TGCGCCAGCAGCCAAGGGGGGGGCTATGGCTACACCTTC.

The chain employs TRBV19 and TRBJ1-5; 10 bases fit TRBD1. The CDR3 loop spans 15 amino acids. V gave up 6 bases and J gave up 3 bases; unmatched junction bases: 5. The V gene's germline CDR1 is LNHDA and CDR2 SQIVND (reference sequence). CDR3 in DNA: TGTGCCAGTAGCCCGGACAGGGGGGACAATCAGCCCCAGCATTTT. This gives the protein CASSPDRGDNQPQHF.

The CDR3 loop is CASSLRPQVDEQFF. In DNA form, the CDR3 reads TGTGCCAGCAGCCTACGACCCCAGGTCGATGAGCAGTTCTTC. The chain joins TRBV7-3 to TRBJ2-1; D call uncertain. Germline CDR1 SGHTA, CDR2 FQGTGA. The CDR3 is 14 residues long. Deletions cut 5 bases from V and 8 bases from J, with 16 bases between.

This clone is a singleton in its sample. V is TRBV18 and J is TRBJ2-7; 10 bases match TRBD2. Germline V gives CDR1 KGHSH, CDR2 LQKENI. The V gene end was trimmed by 4 bases and the J gene end by 2 bases; junction bases not matched to a gene: 8. The CDR3 consists of 16 residues. CDR3 protein: CASSREGLAGAYEQYF. The DNA for the CDR3 is TGTGCCAGCTCACGTGAGGGGCTAGCGGGAGCCTACGAGCAGTACTTC.

The CDR3 loop reads CASGLPYNEQFF. CDR3 nucleotides: TGTGCTAGTGGTTTGCCTTACAATGAGCAGTTCTTC. The chain couples TRBV12-5 to TRBJ2-1; D is unresolved. This CDR3 comprises 12 residues. V lost 2 bases to trimming and J lost 4 bases, with 3 bases between them. Germline CDR1 is LGHNT and CDR2 is FRNRAP.

V usage is TRBV4-3 and J usage is TRBJ2-4, with a tentative D call TRBD2 (5 bases). Germline CDR1 and CDR2: LGHNA and YSLEER. The CDR3 has 16 amino acids. Trimming took 0 bases from V and 0 from J, leaving 9 bases between them. The CDR3 sequence: CASSQDWESAKNIQYF. DNA for the CDR3: TGCGCCAGCAGCCAAGATTGGGAGTCAGCCAAAAACATTCAGTACTTC.

The sample holds one count of this clone. The chain has TRBV28 and TRBJ2-2; 8 bases fit TRBD2. After removal of 2 bases from V and 8 bases from J, the junction contained 7 bases not matched to a gene. This CDR3 is 15 amino acids long. Germline assignment: CDR1 MDHEN and CDR2 SYDVKM. This CDR3 reads CASSLLAGTPGELFF. The CDR3 DNA follows: TGTGCCAGCAGTTTACTAGCGGGTACGCCGGGGGAGCTGTTTTTT. Drawing the rest from reference TRBV28 and TRBJ2-2, the complete variable domain is DVKVTQSSRYLVKRTGEKVFLECVQDMDHENMFWYRQDPGLGLRLIYFSYDVKMKEKGDIPEGYSVSREKKERFSLILESASTNQTSMYLCASSLLAGTPGELFFGEGSRLTVL.

This clone was seen only a few times. The chain combines TRBV6-1 with TRBJ2-4; TRBD2 matches 9 bases. This CDR3 has 17 amino acids. The J segment lost 8 bases and the V segment lost 1 base, leaving 12 bases of the junction unmatched. The germline V gene has CDR1 MNHNS and CDR2 SASEGT. Here the CDR3 DNA reads TGTGCCAGCAGTGAAGAGGTAGCGGGAGTACCTCTGGACATTCAGTACTTC. As protein: CASSEEVAGVPLDIQYF.

The genes are TRBV7-9 and TRBJ2-1; TRBD2 aligns across 7 bases. The length of the CDR3 is 14 residues. CDR1 SEHNR and CDR2 FQNEAQ come from the germline V gene (reference sequence). Trimming at V came to 1 base and at J to 16 bases, leaving 13 bases not matched to a gene. The chain's CDR3 is CASSLDTARTRGFF. In DNA form, the CDR3 reads TGTGCCAGCAGCTTAGACACCGCACGGACTAGGGGATTCTTC.

This rearrangement joins TRBV6-2 or TRBV6-3 to TRBJ2-7; 11 positions match TRBD2. Germline values: CDR1 MNHEY, CDR2 SVGEGT. V trimming: 5 bases; J trimming: 3 bases; junction bases outside the gene matches: 3. The CDR3 is made up of 14 amino acids. As DNA, the CDR3 is TGTGCCAGCAGTACTAGCGGGAGTGACTACGAGCAGTACTTC. Protein: CASSTSGSDYEQYF.

V usage is TRBV9 and J usage is TRBJ2-3; 9 bases match TRBD1. After removal of 2 bases from V and 6 bases from J, the junction contained 4 bases not matched to a gene. Germline CDR1 SGDLS, CDR2 YYNGEE. CDR3 length equals 14 residues. CDR3 region: CASSVGQGSDTQYF. The CDR3 DNA reads TGTGCCAGCAGCGTGGGACAGGGAAGCGATACGCAGTATTTT.